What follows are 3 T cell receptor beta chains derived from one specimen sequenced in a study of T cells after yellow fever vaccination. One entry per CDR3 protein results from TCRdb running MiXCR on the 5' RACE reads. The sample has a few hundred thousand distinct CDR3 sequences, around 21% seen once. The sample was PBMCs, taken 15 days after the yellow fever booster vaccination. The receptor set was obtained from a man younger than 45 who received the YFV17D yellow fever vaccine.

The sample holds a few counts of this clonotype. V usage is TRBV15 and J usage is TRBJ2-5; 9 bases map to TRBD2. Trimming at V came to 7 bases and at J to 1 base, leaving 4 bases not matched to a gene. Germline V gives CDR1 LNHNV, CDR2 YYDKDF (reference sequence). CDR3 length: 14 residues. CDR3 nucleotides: TGTGCCACCACGGCGGGAGGGTCCCAAGAGACCCAGTACTTC. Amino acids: CATTAGGSQETQYF.

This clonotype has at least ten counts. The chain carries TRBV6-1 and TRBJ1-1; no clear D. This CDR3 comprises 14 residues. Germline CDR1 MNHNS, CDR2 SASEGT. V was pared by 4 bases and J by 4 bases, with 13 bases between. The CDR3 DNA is TGTGCCAGCAGTGCTTTTTCGGGCGCCACTGAAGCTTTCTTT. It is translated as CASSAFSGATEAFF.

The CDR3 DNA follows: TGTGCCAGCAGTGAATCTGGGAATCCGAACACTGAAGCTTTCTTT. Residues: CASSESGNPNTEAFF. The J gene is TRBJ1-1, the V gene TRBV25-1; D is unresolved. CDR1 and CDR2 from the germline V gene are MGHDK and SYGVNS. The V end was cut by 1 base, the J end by 1 base, with 10 bases between. This CDR3 contains 15 residues. Variable domain in full (rest from reference TRBV25-1 and TRBJ1-1): EADIYQTPRYLVIGTGKKITLECSQTMGHDKMYWYQQDPGMELHLIHYSYGVNSTEKGDLSSESTVSRIRTEHFPLTLESARPSHTSQYLCASSESGNPNTEAFFGQGTRLTVV.